These 10 T cell receptor beta chains originate from one sample sequenced in a study of radiotherapy plus CTLA-4 blockade in lung cancer. Using immunoSEQ multiplex PCR, the repertoire was profiled, and TCRdb retains in-frame clones only, with some absent. Here the sample spans tens of thousands of clones, more than 75% being singletons. The input for sequencing was peripheral blood, taken from a patient treated with radiotherapy plus ipilimumab. The origin of the receptors is a human donor with non-small cell lung cancer who had a complete response to radiotherapy plus ipilimumab.

In its sample, this clone was seen a few times. The V gene is TRBV6-6, the J gene TRBJ2-7; 9 nucleotides line up with TRBD1. Germline values: CDR1 MNHNY, CDR2 SVGAGI (reference sequence). V shed 8 bases, J shed 9 bases, and the junction held 11 bases outside the gene matches. The CDR3 sequence is 13 residues long. The CDR3 region has the DNA TGTGCCAGCGGCCATATGGGACAGGGAAGGCAGTACTTC. Amino acids: CASGHMGQGRQYF.

This clone appeared a few times. This chain connects TRBV2 to TRBJ2-1; TRBD2 agrees at 9 bases. This CDR3 is 13 amino acids long. The V gene's germline CDR1 is SNHLY and CDR2 FYNNEI. Trimming at V came to 5 bases and at J to 7 bases, leaving 3 bases not matched to a gene. CDR3 residues: CASSLLAGNEQFF. CDR3 DNA: TGTGCCAGCAGTCTTCTAGCGGGGAATGAGCAGTTCTTC.

The gene calls are TRBV28 and TRBJ2-6; D is possibly TRBD2 (5 bases). Trimming shortened V by 10 bases and J by 1 base, and 14 bases separated the two germline ends. The CDR3 has 15 amino acids. The germline gives CDR1 MDHEN, CDR2 SYDVKM. The CDR3 loop is CATGLGVSGANVLTF. DNA of the CDR3: TGTGCCACTGGACTCGGAGTGTCTGGGGCCAACGTCCTGACTTTC.

This sequence joins TRBV7-2 and TRBJ2-7, with TRBD1 identical over 7 bases. This CDR3 region has 13 residues. V gave up 1 base and J gave up 4 bases; unmatched junction bases: 1. Germline assignment: CDR1 SGHTA and CDR2 FQGNSA. CDR3 region: CASSLEDRYEQYV. DNA for the CDR3: TGTGCCAGCAGCTTAGAGGACAGGTACGAGCAGTACGTC.

Turning to this clone: Germline is not matched at one junction end, which may reflect a read error. CDR3 coding DNA: TGTGCCAGCAGAAACAGTGAAGCTTTCTTT. As protein: CASRNSEAFF. V usage is TRBV2 and J usage is TRBJ1-1; D remains unclear. The CDR3 is 10 amino acids. Germline CDR1 is SNHLY and CDR2 is FYNNEI.

About this clone itself: Distinct nucleotide sequences in the sample also encode this CDR3. The rearrangement joins TRBV2 to TRBJ2-7, with TRBD2 matching over 10 bases. Trimming cost V 3 bases and J 4 bases; bases outside gene matches: 6. The CDR3 extends over 15 amino acids. Germline lookup yields CDR1 SNHLY and CDR2 FYNNEI. Here the CDR3 reads CASSDLAGAYYEQYF. The CDR3 DNA sequence: TGTGCCAGCAGTGACCTAGCGGGGGCCTATTACGAGCAGTACTTC. The full variable domain, completed using reference TRBV2 and TRBJ2-7, is EPEVTQTPSHQVTQMGQEVILRCVPISNHLYFYWYRQILGQKVEFLVSFYNNEISEKSEIFDDQFSVERPDGSNFTLKIRSTKLEDSAMYFCASSDLAGAYYEQYFGPGTRLTVT.

The rearrangement joins TRBV30 to TRBJ1-5, with TRBD1 matching over 7 bases. The trim removed 2 bases at V and 0 bases at J, leaving 10 bases unmatched. The CDR3 runs 17 residues. The V gene's germline CDR1 is GTSNPN and CDR2 SVGIG (reference sequence). In nucleotides, the CDR3 is TGTGCCTGGAGTCCCACCGACAGGGTTCGTAGCAATCAGCCCCAGCATTTT. It translates to CAWSPTDRVRSNQPQHF.

The chain is built from TRBV11-2 and TRBJ1-1, with unresolved D. Trimming left V 1 base short and J 3 bases short, with 9 bases between. CDR1 is SGHAT and CDR2 is FQNNGV in the germline V gene. The CDR3 is 14 residues long. CDR3 nucleotide sequence: TGTGCCAGCAGCTTAGCTGGCGGTTACACTGAAGCTTTCTTT. Its translation: CASSLAGGYTEAFF.

The V gene is TRBV5-6, the J gene TRBJ1-1; D remains ambiguous. Trimming cost V 4 bases and J 2 bases, with 9 bases left between them. The CDR3 contains 13 residues. CDR1 is SGHDT, CDR2 YYEEEE, per germline. Written as DNA, the CDR3 is TGTGCCAGCAGCCTTCGGGCCAACACTGAAGCTTTCTTT. Translated: CASSLRANTEAFF.

This clone was seen just once. V is TRBV9 and J is TRBJ2-7; 9 bases match TRBD1. CDR1 and CDR2 (germline): SGDLS, YYNGEE. V was clipped by 7 bases and J by 0 bases; unmatched bases: 2. This CDR3 is 13 amino acids long. CDR3 sequence reads: CASGTGYSYEQYF. Here the CDR3 DNA reads TGTGCCAGCGGGACAGGGTACTCCTACGAGCAGTACTTC.